The rows below give T cell receptor beta chains drawn from one sample of a study of cytomegalovirus exposure and HLA in healthy donors. TCRdb's table, derived via immunoSEQ multiplex PCR, lists solely in-frame clones and lacks some. The data hold nearly 200,000 clones, with roughly 80% observed a single time. The specimen was PBMCs. The receptors derive from a woman in her twenties or thirties in good health and CMV-seropositive. CDR3s include the opening cysteine and the closing phenylalanine or tryptophan. Each record gives: clone size, J gene, V gene, D gene, CDR3 DNA, CDR3 protein. The D gene is left open where the match is weak. Some rows mark clone size as missing; the rest say once, few, many or name a class of expanded clone.

>-|TRBJ2-3|TRBV10-3|TRBD2
TGTGCCATCAGTGGTAGCGGGGTAAGCGATACGCAGTATTTT
CAISGSGVSDTQYF
>once|TRBJ1-1|TRBV19|-
TGTGCCAGTAGTGTCTCAGGGGTCATGACCACTGAAGCTTTCTTT
CASSVSGVMTTEAFF
>-|TRBJ1-2|TRBV7-9|-
TGTGCCAGCAGCTTAGAGGCAGGTGGCGGCTACACCTTC
CASSLEAGGGYTF
>few|TRBJ2-3|TRBV18|-
TGTGCCAGCTCACCCCCTAGCACAGATACGCAGTATTTT
CASSPPSTDTQYF
>-|TRBJ2-3|TRBV29-1|-
TGCAGCGTTGAAGGACTAGATACGCAGTATTTT
CSVEGLDTQYF
>-|TRBJ1-4|TRBV6-6|-
TGTGCCAGCAGTTACGCCACCAGCGTGGGTGAAAAACTGTTTTTT
CASSYATSVGEKLFF
>-|TRBJ2-4|TRBV5-6|TRBD2
TGTGCCAGCAGCACCATTTCGGGAGGAAACATTCAGTACTTC
CASSTISGGNIQYF
>-|TRBJ2-5|TRBV5-1|-
TGCGCCAGCAGCTTGCACCAGACGGGACAAGAGACCCAGTACTTC
CASSLHQTGQETQYF
>-|TRBJ2-1|TRBV7-9|TRBD2
TGTGCCAGCAGCCAAAGAACTAGCGGGAGTGGCAATGAGCAGTTCTTC
CASSQRTSGSGNEQFF
>-|TRBJ2-3|TRBV4-3|-
TGCGCCAGCAGCCCCCAAAGGCGGGCTAATACGCAGTATTTT
CASSPQRRANTQYF
>few|TRBJ1-1|TRBV7-3|TRBD1
TGTGCCAGCAGTAGCCAGGGGGACACTGAAGCTTTCTTT
CASSSQGDTEAFF
>-|TRBJ1-5|TRBV19|-
TGTGCCAGTAGTATAGCTTCTGGCCTCTATCAGCCCCAGCATTTT
CASSIASGLYQPQHF
>few|TRBJ2-7|TRBV28|TRBD2
TGTGCCAGCCAAACTAGCGGATACTCCTACGAGCAGTACTTC
CASQTSGYSYEQYF
>-|TRBJ2-7|TRBV18|-
TGTGCCAGCTCACCACCGGGGGGATCCTACGAGCAGTACTTC
CASSPPGGSYEQYF
>-|TRBJ1-5|TRBV5-1|-
TGCGCCAGCAGCCCTACAGGGATCAATCAGCCCCAGCATTTT
CASSPTGINQPQHF
>once|TRBJ2-3|TRBV5-6|-
TGTGCCAGCAGCTTGAGGGTGGTCACAGGGACAGATACGCAGTATTTT
CASSLRVVTGTDTQYF
>-|TRBJ1-2|TRBV5-8|TRBD1
TGTGCCAGCATCTTGAGAAGGACAGGGGAGGTTTATGGCTACACCTTC
CASILRRTGEVYGYTF
>-|TRBJ2-2|TRBV30|-
TGTGCCTGGAGTGTACTACAGAACACCGGGGAGCTGTTTTTT
CAWSVLQNTGELFF
>-|TRBJ1-5|TRBV5-6|-
TGTGCCAGCAGCTTTTCTCTTGAGGACAGTTTCGGAAATCAGCCCCAGCATTTT
CASSFSLEDSFGNQPQHF
>-|TRBJ1-1|TRBV28|-
TGTGCCAGCAGAGTGTCCTCCAGGGGTTACACTGAAGCTTTCTTT
CASRVSSRGYTEAFF
>once|TRBJ2-1|TRBV4-2|TRBD1
TGTGCCAGCAGCCAAGATTCAGACAGGGGGCTCTACAATGAGCAGTTCTTC
CASSQDSDRGLYNEQFF
>-|TRBJ2-7|TRBV5-4|-
TGTGCCAGCAGCTCTCTACTCGGAGCGGGTTCTTACGAGCAGTACTTC
CASSSLLGAGSYEQYF